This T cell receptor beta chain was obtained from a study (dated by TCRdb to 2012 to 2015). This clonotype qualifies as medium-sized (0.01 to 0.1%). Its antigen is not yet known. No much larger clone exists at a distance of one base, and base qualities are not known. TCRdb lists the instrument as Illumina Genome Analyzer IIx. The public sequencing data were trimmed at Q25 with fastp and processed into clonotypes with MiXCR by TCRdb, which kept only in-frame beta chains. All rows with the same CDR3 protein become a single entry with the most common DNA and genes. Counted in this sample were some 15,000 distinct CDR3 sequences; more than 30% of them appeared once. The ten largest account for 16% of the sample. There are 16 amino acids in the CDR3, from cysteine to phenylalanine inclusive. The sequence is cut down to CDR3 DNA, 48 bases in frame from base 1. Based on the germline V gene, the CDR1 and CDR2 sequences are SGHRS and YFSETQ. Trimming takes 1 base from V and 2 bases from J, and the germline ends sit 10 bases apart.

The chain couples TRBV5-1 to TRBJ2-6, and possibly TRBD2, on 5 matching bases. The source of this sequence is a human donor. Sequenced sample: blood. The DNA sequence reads TGCGCCAGCAGCTTGTCTCCCGGGACTGGGGCCAACGTCCTGACTTTC. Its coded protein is CASSLSPGTGANVLTF. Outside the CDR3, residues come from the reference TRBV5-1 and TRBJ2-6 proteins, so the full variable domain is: KAGVTQTPRYLIKTRGQQVTLSCSPISGHRSVSWYQQTPGQGLQFLFEYFSETQRNKGNFPGRFSGRQFSNSRSEMNVSTLELGDSALYLCASSLSPGTGANVLTFGAGSRLTVL.